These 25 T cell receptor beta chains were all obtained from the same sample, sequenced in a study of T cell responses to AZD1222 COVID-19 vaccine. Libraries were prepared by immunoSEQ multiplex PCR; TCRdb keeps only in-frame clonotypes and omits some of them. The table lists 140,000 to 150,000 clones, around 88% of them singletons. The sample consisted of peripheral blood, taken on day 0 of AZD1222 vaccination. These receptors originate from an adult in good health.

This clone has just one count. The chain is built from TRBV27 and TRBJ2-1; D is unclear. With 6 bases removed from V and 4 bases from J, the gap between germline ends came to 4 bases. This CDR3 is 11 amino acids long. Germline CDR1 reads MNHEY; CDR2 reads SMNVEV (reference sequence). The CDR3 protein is CASSPYNEQFF. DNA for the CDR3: TGTGCCAGCAGCCCATACAATGAGCAGTTCTTC.

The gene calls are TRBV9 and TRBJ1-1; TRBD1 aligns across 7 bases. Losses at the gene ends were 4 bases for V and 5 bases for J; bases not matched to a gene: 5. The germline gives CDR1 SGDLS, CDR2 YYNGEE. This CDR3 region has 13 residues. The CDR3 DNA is TGTGCCAGCAGCTCAAAACAGGGGACTGAAGCTTTCTTT. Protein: CASSSKQGTEAFF. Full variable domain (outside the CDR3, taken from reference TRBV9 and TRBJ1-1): DSGVTQTPKHLITATGQRVTLRCSPRSGDLSVYWYQQSLDQGLQFLIQYYNGEERAKGNILERFSAQQFPDLHSELNLSSLELGDSALYFCASSSKQGTEAFFGQGTRLTVV.

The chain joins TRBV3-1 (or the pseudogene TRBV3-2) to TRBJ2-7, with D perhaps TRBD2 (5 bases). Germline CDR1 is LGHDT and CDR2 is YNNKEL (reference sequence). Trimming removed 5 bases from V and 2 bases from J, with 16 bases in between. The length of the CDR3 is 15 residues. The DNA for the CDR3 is TGTGCCAGCAGCGCAGACGGGGTGAGTCCCTACGAGCAGTACTTC. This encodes CASSADGVSPYEQYF.

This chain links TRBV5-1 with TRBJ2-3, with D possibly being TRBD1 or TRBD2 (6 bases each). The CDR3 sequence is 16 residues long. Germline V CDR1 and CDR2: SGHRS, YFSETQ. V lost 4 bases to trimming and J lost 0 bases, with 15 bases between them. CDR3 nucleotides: TGCGCCAGCAGCCCCGGGGGCTCAGATAGCACAGATACGCAGTATTTT. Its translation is CASSPGGSDSTDTQYF.

Here the CDR3 reads CASSVGGRSSSGANVLTF. The CDR3 DNA is TGCGCCAGCAGCGTAGGAGGACGGAGTTCTTCTGGGGCCAACGTCCTGACTTTC. V and J are TRBV5-1 and TRBJ2-6; TRBD2 might be the D (5 bases). CDR3 length: 18 residues. V shed 4 bases and J shed 1 base, with 18 bases lying between them. CDR1 and CDR2 (germline): SGHRS, YFSETQ. Based on the CDR3 plus reference TRBV5-1 and TRBJ2-6, the full variable domain is KAGVTQTPRYLIKTRGQQVTLSCSPISGHRSVSWYQQTPGQGLQFLFEYFSETQRNKGNFPGRFSGRQFSNSRSEMNVSTLELGDSALYLCASSVGGRSSSGANVLTFGAGSRLTVL.

The CDR3 loop is CASSFRRRGDTEAFF. In nucleotides, the CDR3 is TGTGCCAGCAGCTTCAGGCGCCGCGGGGACACTGAAGCTTTCTTT. The rearrangement uses TRBV7-8 and TRBJ1-1; D call uncertain. Trimming took 3 bases from V and 3 from J, leaving 14 bases between them. Germline V gene data show CDR1 as SGHVS and CDR2 as FQNEAQ. The CDR3 totals 15 residues.

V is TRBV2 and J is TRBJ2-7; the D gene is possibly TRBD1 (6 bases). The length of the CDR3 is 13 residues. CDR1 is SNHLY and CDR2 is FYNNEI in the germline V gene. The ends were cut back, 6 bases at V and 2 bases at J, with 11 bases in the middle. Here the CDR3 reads CASRPGTTYEQYF. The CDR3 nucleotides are TGTGCCAGCAGGCCCGGGACAACCTACGAGCAGTACTTC.

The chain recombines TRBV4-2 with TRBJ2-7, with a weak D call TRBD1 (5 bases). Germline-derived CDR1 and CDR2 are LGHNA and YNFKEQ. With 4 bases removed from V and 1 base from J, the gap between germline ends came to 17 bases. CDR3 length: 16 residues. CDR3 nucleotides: TGTGCCAGCAGCCGGGGTTCAGGACATGCGTCCTACGAGCAGTACTTC. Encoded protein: CASSRGSGHASYEQYF.

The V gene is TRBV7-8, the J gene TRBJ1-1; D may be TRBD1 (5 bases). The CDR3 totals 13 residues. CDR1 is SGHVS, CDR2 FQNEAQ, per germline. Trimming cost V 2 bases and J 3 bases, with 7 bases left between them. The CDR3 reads CASSLQGHTEAFF. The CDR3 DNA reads TGTGCCAGCAGCTTACAGGGCCACACTGAAGCTTTCTTT.

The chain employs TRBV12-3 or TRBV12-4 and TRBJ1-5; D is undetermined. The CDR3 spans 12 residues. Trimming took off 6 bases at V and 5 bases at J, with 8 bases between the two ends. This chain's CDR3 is CASSRSDQPQHF. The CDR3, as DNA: TGTGCCAGCAGCAGATCGGATCAGCCCCAGCATTTT.

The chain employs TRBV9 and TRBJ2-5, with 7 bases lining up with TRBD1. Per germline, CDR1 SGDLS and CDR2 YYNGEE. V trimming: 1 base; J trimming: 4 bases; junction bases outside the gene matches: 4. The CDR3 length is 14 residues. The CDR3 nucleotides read TGTGCCAGCAGCGTACCGTCAGGGGGAGAGACCCAGTACTTC. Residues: CASSVPSGGETQYF.

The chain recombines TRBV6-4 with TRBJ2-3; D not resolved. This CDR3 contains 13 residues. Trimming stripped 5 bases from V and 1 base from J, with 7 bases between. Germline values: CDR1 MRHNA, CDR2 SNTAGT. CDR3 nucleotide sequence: TGTGCCAGCAGTTTAAAGGGCACAGATACGCAGTATTTT. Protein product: CASSLKGTDTQYF.

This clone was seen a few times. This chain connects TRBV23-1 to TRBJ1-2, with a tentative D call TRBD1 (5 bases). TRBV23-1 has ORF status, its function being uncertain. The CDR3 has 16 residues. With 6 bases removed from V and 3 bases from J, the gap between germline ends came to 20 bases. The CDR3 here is CASSYRTVGRDYGYTF. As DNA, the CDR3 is TGCGCCAGCAGCTACCGCACTGTGGGGCGCGACTATGGCTACACCTTC.

The CDR3 DNA reads TGCGCCAGCAGCTACACTAGCGGGGGGATGAATGAGCAGTTCTTC. Translation: CASSYTSGGMNEQFF. V is TRBV5-1 and J is TRBJ2-1, with 12 bases that match TRBD2. The CDR3 contains 15 residues. J lost 7 bases, V lost 3 bases, and 5 bases had no gene match. The germline CDR1 and CDR2 sequences are SGHRS and YFSETQ.

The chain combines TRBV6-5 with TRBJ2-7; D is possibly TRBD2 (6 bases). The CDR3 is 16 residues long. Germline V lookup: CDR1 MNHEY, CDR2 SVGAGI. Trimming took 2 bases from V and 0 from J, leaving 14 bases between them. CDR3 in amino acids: CASSYRGTSDSYEQYF. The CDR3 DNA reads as TGTGCCAGCAGTTACCGGGGGACTTCGGACTCCTACGAGCAGTACTTC.

Here the CDR3 reads CASSWSVTEAFF. CDR3 DNA sequence: TGTGCCAGCAGCTGGAGCGTAACTGAAGCTTTCTTT. This chain joins TRBV12-3 or TRBV12-4 and TRBJ1-1; D not resolved. The germline V and J ends were trimmed by 6 bases and 5 bases, with 10 bases remaining between them. This CDR3 is 12 amino acids long.

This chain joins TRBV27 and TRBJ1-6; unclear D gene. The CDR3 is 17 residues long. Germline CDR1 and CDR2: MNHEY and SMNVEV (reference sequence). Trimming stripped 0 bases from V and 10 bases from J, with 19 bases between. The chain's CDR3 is CASSLSYSRYLASPLHF. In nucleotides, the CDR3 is TGTGCCAGCAGTTTATCCTATTCGAGGTACCTCGCCTCACCCCTCCACTTT.

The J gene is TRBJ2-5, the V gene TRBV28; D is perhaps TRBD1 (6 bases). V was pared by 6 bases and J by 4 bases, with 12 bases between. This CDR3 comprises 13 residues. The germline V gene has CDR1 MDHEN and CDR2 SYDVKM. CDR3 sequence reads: CASRTGGPETQYF. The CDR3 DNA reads TGTGCCAGCAGGACAGGCGGGCCAGAGACCCAGTACTTC.

CDR3 in amino acids: CASSVGGGDYGYTF. The DNA for the CDR3 is TGTGCCAGCAGCGTAGGTGGGGGGGACTATGGCTACACCTTC. This chain links TRBV9 with TRBJ1-2; D perhaps matches TRBD1 (5 bases). The CDR3 has 14 amino acids. Trimming removed 0 bases at V and 3 bases at J, with 9 bases between. Looked up from germline, CDR1 is SGDLS and CDR2 is YYNGEE. The variable domain in full, with the rest retrieved from reference TRBV9 and TRBJ1-2, is DSGVTQTPKHLITATGQRVTLRCSPRSGDLSVYWYQQSLDQGLQFLIQYYNGEERAKGNILERFSAQQFPDLHSELNLSSLELGDSALYFCASSVGGGDYGYTFGSGTRLTVV.

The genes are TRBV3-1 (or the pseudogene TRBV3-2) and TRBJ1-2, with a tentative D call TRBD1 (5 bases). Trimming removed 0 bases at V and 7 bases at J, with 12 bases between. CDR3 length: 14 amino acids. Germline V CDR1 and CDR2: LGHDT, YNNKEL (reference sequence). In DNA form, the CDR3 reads TGTGCCAGCAGCCAAGAGGGACGGCTAAGTGGCTACACCTTC. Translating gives CASSQEGRLSGYTF.

The CDR3 bases are TGCAGCGCATCGGGACAGGGGATCTATGGCTACACCTTC. This gives the protein CSASGQGIYGYTF. The V call is TRBV29-1, the J call TRBJ1-2; 10 nucleotides align to TRBD1. The CDR3 covers 13 residues. The germline gives CDR1 SQVTM, CDR2 ANQGSEA. V trimming: 7 bases; J trimming: 4 bases; junction bases outside the gene matches: 6.

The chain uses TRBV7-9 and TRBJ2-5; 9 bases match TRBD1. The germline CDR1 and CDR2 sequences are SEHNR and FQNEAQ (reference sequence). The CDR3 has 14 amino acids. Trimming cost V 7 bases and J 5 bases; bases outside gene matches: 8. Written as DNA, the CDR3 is TGTGCCAGCACCCCACAGGGGGCGCGGGAGACCCAGTACTTC. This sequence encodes CASTPQGARETQYF. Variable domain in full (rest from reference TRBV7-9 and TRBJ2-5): DTGVSQNPRHKITKRGQNVTFRCDPISEHNRLYWYRQTLGQGPEFLTYFQNEAQLEKSRLLSDRFSAERPKGSFSTLEIQRTEQGDSAMYLCASTPQGARETQYFGPGTRLLVL.

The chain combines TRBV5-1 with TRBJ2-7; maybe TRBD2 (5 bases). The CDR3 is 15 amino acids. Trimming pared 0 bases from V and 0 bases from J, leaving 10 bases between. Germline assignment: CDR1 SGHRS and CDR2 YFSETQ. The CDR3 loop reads CASSLAPGNSYEQYF. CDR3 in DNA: TGCGCCAGCAGCTTGGCCCCGGGGAACTCCTACGAGCAGTACTTC.

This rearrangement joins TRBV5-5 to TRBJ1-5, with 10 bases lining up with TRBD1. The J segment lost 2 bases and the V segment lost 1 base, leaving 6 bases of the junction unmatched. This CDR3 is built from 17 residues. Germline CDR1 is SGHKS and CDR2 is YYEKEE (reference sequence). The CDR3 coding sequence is TGTGCCAGCAGCTTGTGGACAGGGGGAGTTGGCAATCAGCCCCAGCATTTT. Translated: CASSLWTGGVGNQPQHF.

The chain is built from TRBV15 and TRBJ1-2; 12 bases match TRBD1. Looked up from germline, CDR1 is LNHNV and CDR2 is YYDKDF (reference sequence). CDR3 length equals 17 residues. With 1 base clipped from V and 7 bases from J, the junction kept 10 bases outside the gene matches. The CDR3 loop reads CATSRADGTGGVGGYTF. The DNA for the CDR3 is TGTGCCACCAGCAGAGCTGATGGGACAGGGGGCGTAGGTGGCTACACCTTC. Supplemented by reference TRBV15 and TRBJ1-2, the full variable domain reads DAMVIQNPRYQVTQFGKPVTLSCSQTLNHNVMYWYQQKSSQAPKLLFHYYDKDFNNEADTPDNFQSRRPNTSFCFLDIRSPGLGDTAMYLCATSRADGTGGVGGYTFGSGTRLTVV.